A selection of T cell receptor beta chains follows, all from one sample in a study of regulatory and conventional T cells in RAG deficiency. The data were produced by immunoSEQ multiplex PCR, yet TCRdb's version contains in-frame clones alone and is incomplete. This table has around 33,000 clones, 70% to 90% appearing once. This sample was shared with a second study, whose subject was regulatory T cells.

The specimen was CD8+ T cells sorted from blood. The receptors come from a human donor in good health. Both conserved end residues are part of each CDR3. The D gene is left open where the match is weak. Some rows have no size entry. The others give once, few or many, or a class for an expanded clone.

size: NA
J: TRBJ1-2
D: NA
V: TRBV20-1
DNA: TGCAGTGCTCCCCCAGGGGAAGACACCTTC
CDR3: CSAPPGEDTF

size: NA
J: TRBJ2-7
D: TRBD2
V: TRBV6-1
DNA: TGTGCCAGCAGCCCGGGACTAGGGATCCACTACGAGCAGTACTTC
CDR3: CASSPGLGIHYEQYF

size: NA
J: TRBJ1-1
D: NA
V: TRBV13
DNA: TGTGCCACATATATGGAACTGAACACTGAAGCTTTCTTT
CDR3: CATYMELNTEAFF

size: NA
J: TRBJ2-7
D: NA
V: TRBV6-5
DNA: TGTGCCAGCAGTTACCGATCGTTCGACGAGCAGTACTTC
CDR3: CASSYRSFDEQYF

size: NA
J: TRBJ1-5
D: NA
V: TRBV9
DNA: TGTGCCAGCAGCGTAGGTGAGGGTCGGCAGCCCCAGCATTTT
CDR3: CASSVGEGRQPQHF

size: NA
J: TRBJ2-3
D: TRBD2
V: TRBV19
DNA: TGTGCCAGTAGTATAGGTTTCGGGACTAGCGGGAGGGCCACAGATACGCAGTATTTT
CDR3: CASSIGFGTSGRATDTQYF

size: few
J: TRBJ1-1
D: NA
V: TRBV19
DNA: TGTGCCACCTTCCTGAACACTGAAGCTTTCTTT
CDR3: CATFLNTEAFF

size: NA
J: TRBJ2-4
D: TRBD2
V: TRBV12-5
DNA: TGTGCTAGTGGGACGCCGGGACTAGGAATCCAATGGTACTTC
CDR3: CASGTPGLGIQWYF

size: NA
J: TRBJ1-1
D: TRBD1
V: TRBV7-9
DNA: TGTGCCAGCAGGGTCAGGGGGCAGGACACTGAAGCTTTCTTT
CDR3: CASRVRGQDTEAFF

size: NA
J: TRBJ2-1
D: NA
V: TRBV11-2
DNA: TGTGCCAGCAGCAACCCATCCCGAACGGGGAACAATGAGCAGTTCTTC
CDR3: CASSNPSRTGNNEQFF

size: NA
J: TRBJ2-7
D: NA
V: TRBV6-5
DNA: TGTGCCAGCAGTCCCCGGGACTTTCACTACGAGCAGTACTTC
CDR3: CASSPRDFHYEQYF

size: NA
J: TRBJ2-4
D: TRBD1
V: TRBV5-6
DNA: TGTGCCAGCAGCCCTGACAACAGGGGAGTAGCCAAAAACATTCAGTACTTC
CDR3: CASSPDNRGVAKNIQYF

size: few
J: TRBJ1-1
D: NA
V: TRBV6-1
DNA: TGTGCCAGCAGTGAAGAGGGACTGATGAACACTGAAGCTTTCTTT
CDR3: CASSEEGLMNTEAFF

size: NA
J: TRBJ1-1
D: TRBD1
V: TRBV7-9
DNA: TGTGCCAGCAGCCCGGGACAGCGCGTGCGAGCTTTCTTT
CDR3: CASSPGQRVRAFF

size: NA
J: TRBJ1-2
D: NA
V: TRBV6-5
DNA: TGTGCCAGCAGTTACGGGGAGGGAGCCAACTATGGCTACACCTTC
CDR3: CASSYGEGANYGYTF

size: NA
J: TRBJ2-3
D: NA
V: TRBV13
DNA: TGTGCCAGCAGCCTCCCCGGCAGCCTGAGCACAGATACGCAGTATTTT
CDR3: CASSLPGSLSTDTQYF

size: NA
J: TRBJ1-1
D: NA
V: TRBV5-5
DNA: TGTGCCAGCAGCCCCGGGGGGGGAACTGAAGCTTTCTTT
CDR3: CASSPGGGTEAFF

size: NA
J: TRBJ2-1
D: TRBD1
V: TRBV29-1
DNA: TGCAGCGGAACAGGGGGCAATAATGAGCAGTTCTTC
CDR3: CSGTGGNNEQFF

size: NA
J: TRBJ2-3
D: NA
V: TRBV5-6
DNA: TGTGCCAGCAGCTTGCCCGCCGGGTCCCCCGAGATGACAGATACGCAGTATTTT
CDR3: CASSLPAGSPEMTDTQYF

size: NA
J: TRBJ1-6
D: NA
V: TRBV10-2
DNA: TGCGCCAGCAGCCAAGACAGCCCTAGCTCCTATAATTCACCCCTCCACTTT
CDR3: CASSQDSPSSYNSPLHF

size: NA
J: TRBJ1-2
D: NA
V: TRBV5-6
DNA: TGTGCCAGCAGCTTGGGGTCTGGGCTCCTATCCGGCTACACCTTC
CDR3: CASSLGSGLLSGYTF

size: NA
J: TRBJ1-3
D: NA
V: TRBV6-1
DNA: TGTGCCAGCAGTGGAGAAAGCTACCCGGTCACCATATATTTT
CDR3: CASSGESYPVTIYF

size: NA
J: TRBJ2-1
D: TRBD2
V: TRBV7-3
DNA: TGTGCCAGCAGCTTAACCCCGGGAGGGCCTATCGATGAGCAGTTCTTC
CDR3: CASSLTPGGPIDEQFF

size: NA
J: TRBJ1-4
D: TRBD1
V: TRBV15
DNA: TGTGCCACCAGCAGAGATCAAGGACAGGGAGGCGAAAAACTGTTTTTT
CDR3: CATSRDQGQGGEKLFF

size: NA
J: TRBJ2-1
D: TRBD2
V: TRBV7-6
DNA: TGTGCCAGCAGCTTAATCGTGTCTAGCGGGAGAAATGAGCAGTTCTTC
CDR3: CASSLIVSSGRNEQFF

size: few
J: TRBJ2-3
D: TRBD2
V: TRBV15
DNA: TGTGCCACCAGCAGAGGCACCTCTAGCGGGAGCCGGGCGGGCACAGATACGCAGTATTTT
CDR3: CATSRGTSSGSRAGTDTQYF

size: NA
J: TRBJ1-1
D: NA
V: TRBV4-1
DNA: TGTGCCAGCAGCCAGGCGGGACAGAACACTGAAGCTTTCTTT
CDR3: CASSQAGQNTEAFF

size: NA
J: TRBJ1-6
D: NA
V: TRBV11-2
DNA: TGTGCCAGCAGCCGGGAGTATAATTCACCCCTCCACTTT
CDR3: CASSREYNSPLHF

size: NA
J: TRBJ2-7
D: NA
V: TRBV9
DNA: TGTGCCAGCAGCGTTACAACCGGGACCCCTTTTGACGAGCAGTACTTC
CDR3: CASSVTTGTPFDEQYF

size: NA
J: TRBJ1-3
D: NA
V: TRBV19
DNA: TGTGCCAGTAGTATCGCCCGAGGAAACACCATATATTTT
CDR3: CASSIARGNTIYF

size: NA
J: TRBJ2-1
D: NA
V: TRBV2
DNA: TGTGCCAGCAGAGTAGCGCAGTACAATGAGCAGTTCTTC
CDR3: CASRVAQYNEQFF

size: NA
J: TRBJ2-7
D: NA
V: TRBV4-1
DNA: TGCGCCAGCAGCCAAGAAGTGTCCGAGTACGAGCAGTACTTC
CDR3: CASSQEVSEYEQYF

size: NA
J: TRBJ2-3
D: NA
V: TRBV19
DNA: TGTGCCAGTGGTCTCCGGAGCACAGATACGCAGTATTTT
CDR3: CASGLRSTDTQYF

size: NA
J: TRBJ1-1
D: NA
V: TRBV10-1
DNA: TGCGCCAGCAGCGATGGGGGGAACACTGAAGCTTTCTTT
CDR3: CASSDGGNTEAFF

size: NA
J: TRBJ2-7
D: NA
V: TRBV4-1
DNA: TGCGCCAGCAGCCAAGAACCCCAGGTGGGGGAGCAGTACTTC
CDR3: CASSQEPQVGEQYF

size: NA
J: TRBJ1-2
D: TRBD1
V: TRBV7-9
DNA: TGTGCCAGCAGCTTAAAGGACAGGGGGCGTCCGCGATTCGGCTACACCTTC
CDR3: CASSLKDRGRPRFGYTF

size: NA
J: TRBJ1-2
D: NA
V: TRBV6-6
DNA: TGTGCCAGCAACGGCGGTAACTATGGCTACACCTTC
CDR3: CASNGGNYGYTF

size: NA
J: TRBJ1-6
D: NA
V: TRBV6-5
DNA: TGTGCCAGCAGTTCCCCGGGCGTGCGGGGGAATTCACCCCTCCACTTT
CDR3: CASSSPGVRGNSPLHF

size: NA
J: TRBJ1-5
D: NA
V: TRBV19
DNA: TGTGCCAGTAGTATTGGACAGAACAATCAGCCCCAGCATTTT
CDR3: CASSIGQNNQPQHF

size: NA
J: TRBJ1-2
D: TRBD1
V: TRBV19
DNA: TGTGCCAGTAGTATTTTTGGACAGGATTATGGCTACACCTTC
CDR3: CASSIFGQDYGYTF

size: once
J: TRBJ2-7
D: TRBD1
V: TRBV6-1
DNA: TGTGCCAGCAGTGCCCCTTCGGGACAGTCCTACGAGCAGTACTTC
CDR3: CASSAPSGQSYEQYF

size: NA
J: TRBJ2-7
D: TRBD1
V: TRBV5-1
DNA: TGCGCCAGCCGGGACAGGGTATCCTACGAGCAGTACTTC
CDR3: CASRDRVSYEQYF

size: NA
J: TRBJ2-1
D: TRBD2
V: TRBV7-9
DNA: TGTGCCAGCAGCTTAGAGGGGACTAGCGGGCCCTACAATGAGCAGTTCTTC
CDR3: CASSLEGTSGPYNEQFF

size: NA
J: TRBJ2-7
D: TRBD2
V: TRBV19
DNA: TGTGCCAGTAGACCTAGCGGGGGGTCCTACGAGCAGTACTTC
CDR3: CASRPSGGSYEQYF

size: once
J: TRBJ2-7
D: NA
V: TRBV6-5
DNA: TGTGCCAGCAGTTACTCGAGGGCTAGTCCTGCATACGAGCAGTACTTC
CDR3: CASSYSRASPAYEQYF

size: NA
J: TRBJ2-5
D: NA
V: TRBV7-8
DNA: TGTGCCAGCAGCTTATGGGCGAGTGGCGTGGAGAACCAAGAGACCCAGTACTTC
CDR3: CASSLWASGVENQETQYF

size: once
J: TRBJ2-1
D: NA
V: TRBV11-3
DNA: TGTGCCAGCAGCTTGGGGACTCCTTCCTATGAGCAGTTCTTC
CDR3: CASSLGTPSYEQFF

size: NA
J: TRBJ2-3
D: NA
V: TRBV7-6
DNA: TGTGCCAGCAGCCCAGAACGGGGAGATACGCAGTATTTT
CDR3: CASSPERGDTQYF

size: NA
J: TRBJ2-7
D: TRBD2
V: TRBV11-2
DNA: TGTGCCAGCAGCCGAACTAGCGGGGGTAACTCCTACGAGCAGTACTTC
CDR3: CASSRTSGGNSYEQYF

size: NA
J: TRBJ1-5
D: NA
V: TRBV6-5
DNA: TGTGCCAGCAGCCAACAGGGCGGGGGCAATCAGCCCCAGCATTTT
CDR3: CASSQQGGGNQPQHF

size: once
J: TRBJ2-7
D: TRBD2
V: TRBV9
DNA: TGTGCCAGCAGCGCCCGCCGGGGGGAATTAGGCGAGCAGTACTTC
CDR3: CASSARRGELGEQYF

size: NA
J: TRBJ2-7
D: NA
V: TRBV5-4
DNA: TGTGCCAGCAGCTTTAGGGGCCAGCACGAGCAGTACTTC
CDR3: CASSFRGQHEQYF